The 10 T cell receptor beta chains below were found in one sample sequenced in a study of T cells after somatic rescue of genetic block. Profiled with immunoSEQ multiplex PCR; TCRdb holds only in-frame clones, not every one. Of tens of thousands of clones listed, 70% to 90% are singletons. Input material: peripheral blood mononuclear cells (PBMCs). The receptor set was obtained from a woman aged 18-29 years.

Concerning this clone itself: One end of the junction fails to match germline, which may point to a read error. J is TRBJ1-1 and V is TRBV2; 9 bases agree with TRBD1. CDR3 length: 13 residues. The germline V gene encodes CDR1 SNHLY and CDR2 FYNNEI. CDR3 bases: TGTGCCAGCAGTGAACGGGAGTGGGGACAGGGAGTTTTT. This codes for CASSEREWGQGVF.

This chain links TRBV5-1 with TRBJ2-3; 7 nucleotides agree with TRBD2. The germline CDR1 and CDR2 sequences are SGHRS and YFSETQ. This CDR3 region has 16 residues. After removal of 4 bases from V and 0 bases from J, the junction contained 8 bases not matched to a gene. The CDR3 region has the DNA TGCGCCAGCAGCCATGGCGAGCGGGGTAGCACAGATACGCAGTATTTT. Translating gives CASSHGERGSTDTQYF.

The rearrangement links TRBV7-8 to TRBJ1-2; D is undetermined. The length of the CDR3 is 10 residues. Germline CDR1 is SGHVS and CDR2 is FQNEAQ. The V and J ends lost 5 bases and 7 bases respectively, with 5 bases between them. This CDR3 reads CASSPGGYTF. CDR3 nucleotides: TGTGCCAGCAGCCCCGGTGGCTACACCTTC. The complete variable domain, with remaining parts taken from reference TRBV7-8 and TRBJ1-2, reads GAGVSQSPRYKVAKRGQDVALRCDPISGHVSLFWYQQALGQGPEFLTYFQNEAQLDKSGLPSDRFFAERPEGSVSTLKIQRTQQEDSAVYLCASSPGGYTFGSGTRLTVV.

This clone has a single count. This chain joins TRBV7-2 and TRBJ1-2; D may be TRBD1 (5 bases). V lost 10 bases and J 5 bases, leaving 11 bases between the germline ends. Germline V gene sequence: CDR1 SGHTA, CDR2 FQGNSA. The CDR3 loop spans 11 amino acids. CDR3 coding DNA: TGTGCCACACGGGGGGGATATGGCTACACCTTC. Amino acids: CATRGGYGYTF. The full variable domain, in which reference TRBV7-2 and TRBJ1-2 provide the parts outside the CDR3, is GAGVSQSPSNKVTEKGKDVELRCDPISGHTALYWYRQSLGQGLEFLIYFQGNSAPDKSGLPSDRFSAERTGGSVSTLTIQRTQQEDSAVYLCATRGGYGYTFGSGTRLTVV.

The CDR3 bases are TGCGCCAGCAGCATACAGCGGGAGCCCTACAATGAGCAGTTCTTC. Translation: CASSIQREPYNEQFF. The V gene is TRBV5-1, the J gene TRBJ2-1; 8 nucleotides align to TRBD2. V shed 4 bases and J 2 bases; nucleotides not matched to a gene: 5. This CDR3 is built from 15 residues. In germline, CDR1 is SGHRS, CDR2 YFSETQ.

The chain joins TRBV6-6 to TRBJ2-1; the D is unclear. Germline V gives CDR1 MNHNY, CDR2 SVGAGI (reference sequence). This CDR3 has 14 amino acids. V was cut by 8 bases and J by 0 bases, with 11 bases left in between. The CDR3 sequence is CASRAPHSYNEQFF. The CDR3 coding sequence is TGTGCCAGCCGAGCTCCTCACTCCTACAATGAGCAGTTCTTC.

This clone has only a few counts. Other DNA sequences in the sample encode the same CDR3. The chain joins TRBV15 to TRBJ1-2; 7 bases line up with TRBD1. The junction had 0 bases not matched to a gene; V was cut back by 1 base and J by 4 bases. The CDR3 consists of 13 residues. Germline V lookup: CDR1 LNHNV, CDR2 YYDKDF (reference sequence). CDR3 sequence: CATSRGTGYGYTF. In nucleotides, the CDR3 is TGTGCCACCAGCAGAGGGACAGGCTATGGCTACACCTTC.

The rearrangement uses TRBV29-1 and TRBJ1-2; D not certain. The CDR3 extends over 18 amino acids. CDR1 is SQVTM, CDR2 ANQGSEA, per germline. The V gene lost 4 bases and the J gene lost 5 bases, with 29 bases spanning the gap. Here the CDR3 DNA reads TGCAGCGTTGTTCTCTTGGACGGGCGATTAGGTGTGTCTTATGGCTACACCTTC. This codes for CSVVLLDGRLGVSYGYTF.

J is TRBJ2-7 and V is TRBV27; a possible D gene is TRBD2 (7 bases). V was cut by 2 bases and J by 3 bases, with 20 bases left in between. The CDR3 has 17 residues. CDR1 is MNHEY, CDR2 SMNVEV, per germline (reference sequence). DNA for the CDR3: TGTGCCAGCAGTTTACGGGGGGCTGGTTATTTGGACTACGAGCAGTACTTC. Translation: CASSLRGAGYLDYEQYF.

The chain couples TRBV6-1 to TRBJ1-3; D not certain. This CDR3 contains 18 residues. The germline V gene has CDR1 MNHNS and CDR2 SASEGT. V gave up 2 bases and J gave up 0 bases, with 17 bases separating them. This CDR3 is CASSETYTVTSSGNTIYF. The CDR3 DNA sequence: TGTGCCAGCAGTGAAACCTACACGGTTACAAGCTCTGGAAACACCATATATTTT.